Listed here are 5 T cell receptor beta chains from one sample, sequenced in a study of blood T cell repertoires in COVID-19. The protocol was immunoSEQ multiplex PCR, while the TCRdb copy is restricted to in-frame clones and leaves out a portion. The repertoire holds hundreds of thousands of clones, with 80% to 90% as singletons. Sample: peripheral blood. These receptors originate from a woman in her fifties or sixties who had recovered from COVID-19.

The genes are TRBV28 and TRBJ2-1, with 8 bases lining up with TRBD2. V shed 4 bases, J shed 6 bases, and the junction held 11 bases outside the gene matches. Germline CDR1 MDHEN, CDR2 SYDVKM. This CDR3 has 16 amino acids. The CDR3 sequence is CASSSPGGGGFNEQFF. For the CDR3, the DNA is TGTGCCAGCAGTTCTCCCGGGGGGGGAGGTTTCAATGAGCAGTTCTTC.

This clone was counted a single time. J is TRBJ2-7 and V is TRBV11-2; 9 nucleotides match TRBD1. This CDR3 is 15 amino acids long. The J segment lost 6 bases and the V segment lost 4 bases, leaving 10 bases of the junction unmatched. Germline loops: CDR1 SGHAT, CDR2 FQNNGV. The CDR3 spells CASSSPGQGSAEQYF. The CDR3 DNA is TGTGCCAGCAGCTCCCCGGGACAGGGTTCCGCCGAGCAGTACTTC.

V gene TRBV5-1 combines with J gene TRBJ1-6, with TRBD1 identical over 9 bases. The CDR3 consists of 15 residues. The germline V gene has CDR1 SGHRS and CDR2 YFSETQ. J lost 10 bases, V lost 4 bases, and 9 bases had no gene match. This CDR3 is CASSVADRGHSPLHF. The CDR3 nucleotides are TGCGCCAGCAGCGTCGCGGACAGGGGTCACTCACCCCTCCACTTT.

The chain couples TRBV4-2 to TRBJ1-2; TRBD1 might be the D (6 bases). There are 16 residues in the CDR3. Trimming took off 7 bases at V and 2 bases at J, with 20 bases between the two ends. Per germline, CDR1 LGHNA and CDR2 YNFKEQ. DNA of the CDR3: TGTGCCAGCACCGTGCGCGGGCAGGGGCAAAACTATGGCTACACCTTC. It yields the protein CASTVRGQGQNYGYTF.

This clone was picked up a small number of times. The chain carries TRBV2 and TRBJ1-6; 7 bases agree with TRBD1. The junction had 8 bases not matched to a gene; V was cut back by 7 bases and J by 5 bases. Germline CDR1 reads SNHLY; CDR2 reads FYNNEI. CDR3 length: 15 amino acids. The CDR3 loop reads CASTVGDRDNSPLHF. CDR3 DNA: TGTGCCAGCACGGTCGGGGACAGAGATAATTCACCCCTCCACTTT. The variable domain in full, completed from reference TRBV2 and TRBJ1-6, reads EPEVTQTPSHQVTQMGQEVILRCVPISNHLYFYWYRQILGQKVEFLVSFYNNEISEKSEIFDDQFSVERPDGSNFTLKIRSTKLEDSAMYFCASTVGDRDNSPLHFGNGTRLTVT.